A single T cell receptor beta chain is shown here with its context. Its specificity is not known. Blood was collected once per donor into heparin, averaging approximately 0.11 L. Expressed TCRB transcripts were sequenced after all isolated RNA was converted to cDNA. About 3.57 million reads were obtained on average from naive, central memory and regulatory T cell samples. This table comes from immunoSEQ multiplex PCR, and its TCRdb copy is limited to in-frame clones, with some not included. The data hold about 930,000 clones, with about a sixth observed a single time. The CDR3 contains 13 residues. Trimming left V 3 bases short and J 6 bases short, with 12 bases between. Germline V gives CDR1 SGDLS, CDR2 YYNGEE. This sample is part of a study of beta chain features in type 1 diabetes. At the level of the study: Roughly 110,000,000 sorted cells were examined across all samples. General study points: Healthy donors had naive, central memory and Treg TCRB repertoires that appeared less similar than those seen among patients.

The clonotype originates from a woman aged 18-30 years in good health. Source material: naive CD4+ T cells from blood. J is TRBJ1-2 and V is TRBV9; D remains unclear. The DNA for the CDR3 is TGTGCCAGCAGCGATGGACCCGATGATGGCTACACCTTC. Protein product: CASSDGPDDGYTF.